This entry lists 18 T cell receptor beta chains sequenced from one sample in a study of blood T cell repertoires in COVID-19 (dated by TCRdb to 2020 to 2021). The library was generated by the immunoSEQ multiplex PCR assay. TCRdb limited this immuneACCESS table to in-frame rearrangements with V and J called. A share of clones is missing; checked studies link under half to unresolved V genes, and the rest is unexplained. The sample includes approximately 76,000 clones, with approximately 83% observed a single time. The top ten clonotypes cover about 6.5% of the sample. The sequenced material came from peripheral blood. These receptors were obtained from a woman between 55 and 75 years old with acute or convalescent COVID-19.

The chain combines TRBV3-1 (or the pseudogene TRBV3-2) with TRBJ1-2, with TRBD1 as a possible D gene (5 bases). This CDR3 has 13 amino acids. Deletions cut 3 bases from V and 6 bases from J, with 11 bases between. The germline CDR1 and CDR2 sequences are LGHDT and YNNKEL (reference sequence). The CDR3: CASSHRVGHGYTF. The CDR3 bases are TGTGCCAGCAGCCACAGGGTCGGCCATGGCTACACCTTC.

The genes are TRBV5-4 and TRBJ1-1, with TRBD1 identical over 7 bases. This CDR3 has 15 amino acids. Unmatched junction bases numbered 8, after V lost 0 bases and J lost 6 bases. The germline gives CDR1 SGHNT, CDR2 YYREEE (reference sequence). This CDR3 is CASSLEGRGFSEAFF. In nucleotides, the CDR3 is TGTGCCAGCAGCTTGGAGGGCAGGGGGTTTTCTGAAGCTTTCTTT.

This clone was seen once. This chain joins TRBV3-1 (or the pseudogene TRBV3-2) and TRBJ1-6; D gene ambiguous. There are 14 residues in the CDR3. Trimming took 4 bases from V and 9 from J, leaving 13 bases between them. The germline V gene encodes CDR1 LGHDT and CDR2 YNNKEL (reference sequence). In DNA form, the CDR3 reads TGTGCCAGCAGCCTAACCCGGGTCGGTTCACCCCTCCACTTT. This gives the protein CASSLTRVGSPLHF.

V usage is TRBV5-1 and J usage is TRBJ2-1; no clear D. The CDR3 has 14 amino acids. The V and J ends lost 0 bases and 6 bases respectively, with 10 bases between them. Germline loops: CDR1 SGHRS, CDR2 YFSETQ. The CDR3: CASSLDLGVNEQFF. The CDR3 DNA reads as TGCGCCAGCAGCTTGGATCTGGGCGTCAATGAGCAGTTCTTC. The full variable domain, in which reference TRBV5-1 and TRBJ2-1 provide the parts outside the CDR3, is KAGVTQTPRYLIKTRGQQVTLSCSPISGHRSVSWYQQTPGQGLQFLFEYFSETQRNKGNFPGRFSGRQFSNSRSEMNVSTLELGDSALYLCASSLDLGVNEQFFGPGTRLTVL.

The chain has TRBV7-9 and TRBJ2-7; perhaps TRBD2 as D (5 bases). The CDR3 is 13 amino acids. CDR1 is SEHNR and CDR2 is FQNEAQ in the germline V gene (reference sequence). The V end was cut by 5 bases, the J end by 3 bases, with 11 bases between. Here the CDR3 DNA reads TGTGCCAGCAGCCAGACTACCTTCTACGAGCAGTACTTC. Its translation: CASSQTTFYEQYF.

Only a few counts were recorded for this clone. The V gene is TRBV18, the J gene TRBJ2-1; the D is unclear. The V gene's germline CDR1 is KGHSH and CDR2 LQKENI. V was clipped by 3 bases and J by 6 bases, with 12 bases between them. This CDR3 is 14 amino acids long. The CDR3 sequence is CASSPRQQSNEQFF. CDR3 in DNA: TGTGCCAGCTCACCTCGACAACAATCCAATGAGCAGTTCTTC.

Only a few counts were recorded for this clone. V and J are TRBV27 and TRBJ1-2, with D possibly matching TRBD1 (6 bases). The CDR3 sequence is 13 residues long. V was shortened by 8 bases and J by 0 bases, with 10 bases between the two germline ends. CDR1 and CDR2 from the germline V gene are MNHEY and SMNVEV (reference sequence). The CDR3 DNA reads TGTGCCAGCGGGACACCAACTAACTATGGCTACACCTTC. It specifies CASGTPTNYGYTF.

The V call is TRBV7-2, the J call TRBJ2-2; TRBD1 might be the D (5 bases). Germline CDR1 SGHTA, CDR2 FQGNSA. The CDR3 is 15 residues long. Trimming removed 1 base at V and 5 bases at J, with 11 bases between. The CDR3 protein is CASSLEGYKTGELFF. In DNA form, the CDR3 reads TGTGCCAGCAGCTTAGAGGGGTATAAGACCGGGGAGCTGTTTTTT.

This chain links TRBV5-5 with TRBJ1-2, with 10 positions matching TRBD1. V lost 0 bases to trimming and J lost 3 bases; unmatched junction nucleotides: 8. CDR3 length equals 17 residues. Germline loops: CDR1 SGHKS, CDR2 YYEKEE (reference sequence). CDR3 in amino acids: CASSLGDRGMYDYGYTF. The CDR3 bases are TGTGCCAGCAGCTTGGGGGACAGGGGAATGTATGACTATGGCTACACCTTC.

V usage is TRBV6-5 and J usage is TRBJ2-1, with D possibly being TRBD2 (5 bases). The V gene lost 5 bases and the J gene lost 6 bases, with 14 bases spanning the gap. This CDR3 region has 14 residues. CDR1 and CDR2 (germline): MNHEY, SVGAGI. CDR3 residues: CASSQPPEVNEQFF. DNA for the CDR3: TGTGCCAGCAGTCAGCCCCCGGAGGTCAATGAGCAGTTCTTC.

The V and J genes are TRBV30 and TRBJ1-1; D ambiguous. V shed 0 bases and J shed 3 bases, with 8 bases lying between them. From germline, CDR1 is GTSNPN and CDR2 SVGIG (reference sequence). This CDR3 spans 13 amino acids. CDR3 DNA sequence: TGTGCCTGGAGTGTAGAGAGTTACACTGAAGCTTTCTTT. Its translation: CAWSVESYTEAFF. Combining the CDR3 with reference TRBV30 and TRBJ1-1 gives the whole variable domain SQTIHQWPATLVQPVGSPLSLECTVEGTSNPNLYWYRQAAGRGLQLLFYSVGIGQISSEVPQNLSASRPQDRQFILSSKKLLLSDSGFYLCAWSVESYTEAFFGQGTRLTVV.

The rearrangement joins TRBV3-1 (or the pseudogene TRBV3-2) to TRBJ2-7; 10 bases are a match to TRBD2. Trimming at V came to 4 bases and at J to 3 bases, leaving 9 bases not matched to a gene. Germline V gene data show CDR1 as LGHDT and CDR2 as YNNKEL (reference sequence). This CDR3 has 16 amino acids. The CDR3 spells CASSRFGTSGNYEQYF. CDR3 in DNA: TGTGCCAGCAGCCGGTTCGGAACTAGCGGGAACTACGAGCAGTACTTC.

The count of this clone is one. This sequence joins TRBV4-2 and TRBJ2-3; no clear D. There are 14 residues in the CDR3. The V end lost 0 bases, the J end lost 6 bases, and 10 bases lay between the germline ends. Germline V CDR1 and CDR2: LGHNA, YNFKEQ. This CDR3 reads CASSQDLVEDTQYF. CDR3 sequence (DNA): TGTGCCAGCAGCCAAGATTTAGTGGAGGATACGCAGTATTTT.

CDR3 protein: CASSPSSGGANGYTF. In DNA, the CDR3 is TGTGCCAGCTCACCAAGTTCAGGAGGGGCAAATGGCTACACCTTC. The chain uses TRBV18 and TRBJ1-2; possibly TRBD1 for D (5 bases). V shed 2 bases and J shed 6 bases, with 16 bases lying between them. The CDR3 is made up of 15 amino acids. Per the germline V gene, CDR1 is KGHSH and CDR2 is LQKENI.

The rearrangement joins TRBV18 to TRBJ2-2; 8 bases match TRBD1. CDR1 and CDR2 (germline): KGHSH, LQKENI. This CDR3 region has 17 residues. Unmatched junction bases numbered 16, after V lost 8 bases and J lost 5 bases. CDR3 sequence reads: CASHRGQVAAGTGELFF. As DNA, the CDR3 is TGTGCCAGCCACCGGGGACAGGTCGCTGCGGGAACCGGGGAGCTGTTTTTT.

This clone was seen just once. The chain recombines TRBV7-3 with TRBJ1-6; 7 bases are shared with TRBD1. The CDR3 has 17 amino acids. Germline V CDR1 and CDR2: SGHTA, FQGTGA. V shed 8 bases and J 0 bases; nucleotides not matched to a gene: 10. CDR3 nucleotides: TGTGCCAGCCCGGGACAGCCTACTTGCTCCTATAATTCACCCCTCCACTTT. It encodes CASPGQPTCSYNSPLHF.

This chain joins TRBV5-1 and TRBJ1-2, with D perhaps TRBD1 (6 bases). Germline V gene data show CDR1 as SGHRS and CDR2 as YFSETQ. The germline V and J ends were trimmed by 1 base and 4 bases, with 14 bases remaining between them. The CDR3 is 15 residues long. CDR3: CASSLTGMTIYGYTF. The CDR3 nucleotides read TGCGCCAGCAGCTTGACAGGGATGACTATCTATGGCTACACCTTC.

This clone occurred a few times. The V and J genes are TRBV19 and TRBJ2-1; 9 nucleotides align to TRBD1. Germline CDR1 LNHDA, CDR2 SQIVND (reference sequence). V trimming: 4 bases; J trimming: 2 bases; junction bases outside the gene matches: 6. This CDR3 region has 16 residues. CDR3 coding DNA: TGTGCCAGTAGTAGGCCGGGACAGGGCCCCTACAATGAGCAGTTCTTC. Translating gives CASSRPGQGPYNEQFF. Full variable domain (rest looked up from reference TRBV19 and TRBJ2-1): DGGITQSPKYLFRKEGQNVTLSCEQNLNHDAMYWYRQDPGQGLRLIYYSQIVNDFQKGDIAEGYSVSREKKESFPLTVTSAQKNPTAFYLCASSRPGQGPYNEQFFGPGTRLTVL.